The clone carrying this T cell receptor (beta chain) has more than one count but fewer than ten. The data were taken from a study of T-cell memory formation after mild COVID-19. CDR3 length: 11 residues. Trimming removed 5 bases from V and 9 bases from J, with 14 bases in between. The germline V gene has CDR1 SQVTM and CDR2 ANQGSEA. TCR alpha and TCR beta cDNA libraries carrying sample barcodes and UMIs were produced by 5'RACE using constant-segment primers. TCRdb re-derived calls from the 5' RACE reads in MiXCR, one entry per CDR3 protein. The sample shows hundreds of thousands of distinct CDR3 sequences, roughly a fifth of them seen only once.

This receptor was taken from an adult woman who had mild COVID-19 (a few samples of this study predate the infection). Cell type and time point are not known. The chain recombines TRBV29-1 with TRBJ2-7; perhaps TRBD2 as D (7 bases). Sequencing was done on a sample of PBMCs or a T cell subset sorted from them (not recorded which). Here the CDR3 DNA reads TGCAGCGTTTCTTCCCGGGGGGCGCAGTACTTC. It codes for CSVSSRGAQYF.